This TCR beta chain was sequenced in a study of blood T cell repertoires in COVID-19. V was pared by 3 bases and J by 4 bases, with 8 bases of the junction left unmatched. This CDR3 has 15 residues. Germline CDR1 and CDR2: LNHDA and SQIVND (reference sequence). Methods used by the authors: It was from reference gene primer amplification that nucleated cell counts were estimated. Assay: immunoSEQ multiplex PCR; the TCRdb copy retains only in-frame clones and omits some. The V and J calls and the clone size are those of that table, but D and trimming were determined from the DNA. The sample lists about 94,000 clones; around two thirds were seen once.

Input material: peripheral blood. The chain is built from TRBV19 and TRBJ2-5; 7 positions agree with TRBD1. This clonotype was sampled from a man aged 65 to 79 with COVID-19, enrolled during active disease. The CDR3 coding sequence is TGTGCCAGTAGTATTCAGGGACAGCTGCGAGAGACCCAGTACTTC. Translation gives CASSIQGQLRETQYF. Full variable domain (remainder filled in from reference TRBV19 and TRBJ2-5): DGGITQSPKYLFRKEGQNVTLSCEQNLNHDAMYWYRQDPGQGLRLIYYSQIVNDFQKGDIAEGYSVSREKKESFPLTVTSAQKNPTAFYLCASSIQGQLRETQYFGPGTRLLVL.